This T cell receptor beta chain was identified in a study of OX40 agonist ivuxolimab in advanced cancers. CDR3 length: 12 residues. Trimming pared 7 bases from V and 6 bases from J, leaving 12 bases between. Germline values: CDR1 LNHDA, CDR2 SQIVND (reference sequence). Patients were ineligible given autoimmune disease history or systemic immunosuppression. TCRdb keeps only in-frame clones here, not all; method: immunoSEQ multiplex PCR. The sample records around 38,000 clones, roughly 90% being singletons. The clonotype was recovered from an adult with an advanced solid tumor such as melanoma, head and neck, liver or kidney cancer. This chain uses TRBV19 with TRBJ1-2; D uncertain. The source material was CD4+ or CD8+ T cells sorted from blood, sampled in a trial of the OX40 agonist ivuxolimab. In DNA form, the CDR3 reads TGTGCCAGTAAACGAACAAGCCATGGCTACACCTTC. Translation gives CASKRTSHGYTF.